This entry features one TCR beta chain sequence. These data originate in a study of cytomegalovirus exposure and HLA in healthy donors. This CDR3 has 14 residues. The trim removed 5 bases at V and 4 bases at J, leaving 6 bases unmatched. Germline values: CDR1 SGHNT, CDR2 YENEEA. Researchers ran the PCR with 60 Vbeta and 13 Jbeta primers. Clones were read by immunoSEQ multiplex PCR, and TCRdb kept only the in-frame ones, dropping some. In the table there are some 180,000 clones, 75% to 85% of which are singletons. The specimen was PBMCs. The sequence derives from a woman aged 45-65 years in good health and CMV-seronegative. V gene TRBV11-3 combines with J gene TRBJ1-1; 8 nucleotides match TRBD1. The CDR3 reads CASSAGGGGTEAFF. In nucleotides, the CDR3 is TGTGCCAGCAGCGCAGGGGGCGGAGGCACTGAAGCTTTCTTT.